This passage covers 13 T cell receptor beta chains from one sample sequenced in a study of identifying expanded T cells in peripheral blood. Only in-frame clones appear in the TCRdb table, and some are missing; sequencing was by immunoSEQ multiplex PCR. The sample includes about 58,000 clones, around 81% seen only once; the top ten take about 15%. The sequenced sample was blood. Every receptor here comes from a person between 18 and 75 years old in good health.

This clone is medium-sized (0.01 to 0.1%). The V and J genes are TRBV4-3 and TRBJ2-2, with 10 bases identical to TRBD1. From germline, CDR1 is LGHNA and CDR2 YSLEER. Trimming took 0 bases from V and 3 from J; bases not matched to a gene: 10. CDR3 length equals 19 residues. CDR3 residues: CASSQDPTGTGDYTGELFF. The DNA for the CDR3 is TGCGCCAGCAGCCAAGACCCTACAGGGACAGGGGATTACACCGGGGAGCTGTTTTTT.

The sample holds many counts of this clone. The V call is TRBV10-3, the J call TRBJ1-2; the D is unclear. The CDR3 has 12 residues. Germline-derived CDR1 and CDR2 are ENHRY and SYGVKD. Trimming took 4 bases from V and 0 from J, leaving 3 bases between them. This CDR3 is CAISAANYGYTF. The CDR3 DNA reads TGTGCCATCAGTGCGGCTAACTATGGCTACACCTTC.

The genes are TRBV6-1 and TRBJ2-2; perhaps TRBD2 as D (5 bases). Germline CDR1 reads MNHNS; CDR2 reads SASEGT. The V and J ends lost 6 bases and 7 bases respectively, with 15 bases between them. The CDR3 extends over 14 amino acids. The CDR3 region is CASSLGPGDGELFF. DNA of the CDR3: TGTGCCAGCAGCCTCGGACCCGGGGACGGGGAGCTGTTTTTT.

CDR3 in DNA: TGTGCCAGCAGCTCTCAAGGGGAGGGCTACACCTTC. Amino acid sequence: CASSSQGEGYTF. The chain carries TRBV7-3 and TRBJ1-2; the D gene is possibly TRBD1 (5 bases). Germline CDR1 reads SGHTA; CDR2 reads FQGTGA. This CDR3 region has 12 residues. The germline V and J ends were trimmed by 4 bases and 8 bases, with 11 bases remaining between them.

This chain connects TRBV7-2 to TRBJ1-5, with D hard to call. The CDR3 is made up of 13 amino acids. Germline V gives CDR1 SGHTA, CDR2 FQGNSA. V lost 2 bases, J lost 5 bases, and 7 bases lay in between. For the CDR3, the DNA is TGTGCCAGCAGCTTAACGGGAGATCAGCCCCAGCATTTT. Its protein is CASSLTGDQPQHF.

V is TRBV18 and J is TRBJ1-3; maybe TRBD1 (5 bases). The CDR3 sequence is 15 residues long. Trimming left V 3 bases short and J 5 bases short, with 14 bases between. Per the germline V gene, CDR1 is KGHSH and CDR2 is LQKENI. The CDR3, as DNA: TGTGCCAGCTCACCCCCTGACAAGGGACGAAACACCATATATTTT. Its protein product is CASSPPDKGRNTIYF.

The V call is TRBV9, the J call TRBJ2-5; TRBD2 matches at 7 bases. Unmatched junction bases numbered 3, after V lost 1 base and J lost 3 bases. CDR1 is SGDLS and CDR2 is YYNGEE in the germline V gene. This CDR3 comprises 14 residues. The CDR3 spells CASSVLGLEETQYF. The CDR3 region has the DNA TGTGCCAGCAGCGTACTCGGACTAGAAGAGACCCAGTACTTC.

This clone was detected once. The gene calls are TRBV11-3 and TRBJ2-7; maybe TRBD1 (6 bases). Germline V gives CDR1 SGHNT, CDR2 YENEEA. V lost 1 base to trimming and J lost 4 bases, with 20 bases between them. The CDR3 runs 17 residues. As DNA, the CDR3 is TGTGCCAGCAGCTTAGTTGCCGACATGGGGGCAAGGTACGAGCAGTACTTC. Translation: CASSLVADMGARYEQYF.

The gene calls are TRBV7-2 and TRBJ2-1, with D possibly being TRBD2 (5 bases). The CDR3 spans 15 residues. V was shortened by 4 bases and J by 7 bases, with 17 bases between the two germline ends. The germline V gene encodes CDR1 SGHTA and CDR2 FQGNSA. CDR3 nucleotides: TGTGCCAGCAGCTCCTATAAGCGGTCGGGGAATGAGCAGTTCTTC. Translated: CASSSYKRSGNEQFF.

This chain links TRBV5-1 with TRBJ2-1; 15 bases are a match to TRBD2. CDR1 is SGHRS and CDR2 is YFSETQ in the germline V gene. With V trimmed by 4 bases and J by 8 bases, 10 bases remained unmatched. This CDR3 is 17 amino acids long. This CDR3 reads CASSPGLAGGLKDEQFF. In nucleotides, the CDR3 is TGCGCCAGCAGCCCGGGACTAGCGGGGGGCCTCAAAGATGAGCAGTTCTTC.

The CDR3 loop is CASSDRGVTEAFF. The CDR3 bases are TGTGCCAGCAGCGACAGGGGAGTAACTGAAGCTTTCTTT. The chain has TRBV6-6 and TRBJ1-1, with TRBD1 identical over 8 bases. The germline gives CDR1 MNHNY, CDR2 SVGAGI (reference sequence). The CDR3 runs 13 residues. V shed 6 bases and J 5 bases; nucleotides not matched to a gene: 5.

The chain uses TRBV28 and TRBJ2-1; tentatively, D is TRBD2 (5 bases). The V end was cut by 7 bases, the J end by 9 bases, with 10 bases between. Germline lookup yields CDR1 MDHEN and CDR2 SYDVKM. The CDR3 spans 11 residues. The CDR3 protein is CASTLRGEQFF. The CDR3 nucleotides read TGTGCCAGCACCCTTCGGGGTGAGCAGTTCTTC.

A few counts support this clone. The DNA for the CDR3 is TGCGCCAGCAGCTTGGTACTTTCAGCAGATACGCAGTATTTT. Translated: CASSLVLSADTQYF. V is TRBV5-1 and J is TRBJ2-3, with D unresolved. From germline, CDR1 is SGHRS and CDR2 YFSETQ. V was pared by 0 bases and J by 4 bases, with 9 bases between. The CDR3 totals 14 residues.